The 5 T cell receptor beta chains below were found in one sample sequenced in a study of blood T cell repertoires in COVID-19. Profiling relied on immunoSEQ multiplex PCR, and the TCRdb table lists in-frame clones only, not all of them. The data show 65,000 to 75,000 clones, roughly nine tenths seen once. Sequenced input: peripheral blood. These receptors all come from a woman aged 45-60 years with active COVID-19.

This clone was detected only a few times. The chain combines TRBV30 with TRBJ1-2, with no clear D. Germline values: CDR1 GTSNPN, CDR2 SVGIG (reference sequence). This CDR3 contains 11 residues. Trimming cost V 0 bases and J 8 bases, with 7 bases left between them. In DNA form, the CDR3 reads TGTGCCTGGAGTGTGAACAAAGGCTACACCTTC. Its protein product is CAWSVNKGYTF.

V usage is TRBV19 and J usage is TRBJ2-3; TRBD2 aligns across 7 bases. The J segment lost 9 bases and the V segment lost 7 bases, leaving 10 bases of the junction unmatched. Germline values: CDR1 LNHDA, CDR2 SQIVND (reference sequence). The CDR3 sequence is 13 residues long. The CDR3 nucleotides are TGTGCCAGTAACGGACTAGGCACTCGAACGCAGTATTTT. As protein: CASNGLGTRTQYF.

The rearrangement links TRBV6-5 to TRBJ1-2; 9 bases map to TRBD1. From germline, CDR1 is MNHEY and CDR2 SVGAGI. Trimming cost V 6 bases and J 3 bases; bases outside gene matches: 5. The CDR3 consists of 14 residues. CDR3 sequence reads: CASRGQGRHYGYTF. The CDR3 DNA reads TGTGCCAGCAGGGGACAGGGAAGACACTATGGCTACACCTTC.

The J gene is TRBJ2-5, the V gene TRBV5-4; D is ambiguous. V shed 4 bases and J shed 2 bases, with 9 bases lying between them. CDR1 and CDR2 from the germline V gene are SGHNT and YYREEE (reference sequence). The CDR3 spans 13 residues. CDR3 coding DNA: TGTGCCAGCAGCATGGGCGCTCAAGAGACCCAGTACTTC. This translates into CASSMGAQETQYF.

This clone has only one observation. The genes are TRBV29-1 and TRBJ2-3; TRBD2 aligns across 8 bases. CDR1 is SQVTM and CDR2 is ANQGSEA in the germline V gene. The CDR3 runs 14 residues. V gave up 5 bases and J gave up 2 bases; unmatched junction bases: 6. DNA for the CDR3: TGCAGCGTTTGGAGCGGGAGTCCCACAGATACGCAGTATTTT. Translation: CSVWSGSPTDTQYF.